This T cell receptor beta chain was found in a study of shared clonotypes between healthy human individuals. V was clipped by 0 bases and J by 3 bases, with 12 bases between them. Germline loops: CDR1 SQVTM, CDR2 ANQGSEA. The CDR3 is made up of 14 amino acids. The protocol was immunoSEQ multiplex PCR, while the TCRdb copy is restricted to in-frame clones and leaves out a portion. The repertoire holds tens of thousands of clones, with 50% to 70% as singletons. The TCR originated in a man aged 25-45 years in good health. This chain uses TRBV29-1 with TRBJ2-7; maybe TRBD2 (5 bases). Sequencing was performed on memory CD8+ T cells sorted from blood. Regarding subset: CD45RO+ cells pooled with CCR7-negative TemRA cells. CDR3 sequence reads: CSVEDKGSGYEQYF. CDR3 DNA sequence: TGCAGCGTTGAAGATAAAGGCAGCGGCTACGAGCAGTACTTC.